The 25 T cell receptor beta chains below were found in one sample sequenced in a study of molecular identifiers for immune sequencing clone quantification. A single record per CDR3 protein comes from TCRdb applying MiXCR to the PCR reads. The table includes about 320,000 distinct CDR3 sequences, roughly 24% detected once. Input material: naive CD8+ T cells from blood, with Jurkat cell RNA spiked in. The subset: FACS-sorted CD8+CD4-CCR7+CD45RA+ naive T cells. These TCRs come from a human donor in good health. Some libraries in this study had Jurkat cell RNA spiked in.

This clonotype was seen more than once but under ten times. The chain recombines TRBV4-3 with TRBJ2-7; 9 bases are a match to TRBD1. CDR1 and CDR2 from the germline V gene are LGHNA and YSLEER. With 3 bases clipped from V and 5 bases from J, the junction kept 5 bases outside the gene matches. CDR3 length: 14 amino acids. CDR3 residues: CASSQGTGKDEQYF. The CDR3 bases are TGCGCCAGCAGCCAGGGGACAGGGAAAGACGAGCAGTACTTC.

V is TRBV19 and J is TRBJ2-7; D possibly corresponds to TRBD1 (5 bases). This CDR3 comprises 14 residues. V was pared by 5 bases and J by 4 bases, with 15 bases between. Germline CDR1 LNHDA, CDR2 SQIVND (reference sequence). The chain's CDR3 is CASSPAATGYEQYF. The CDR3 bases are TGTGCCAGTAGTCCGGCGGCTACAGGATACGAGCAGTACTTC.

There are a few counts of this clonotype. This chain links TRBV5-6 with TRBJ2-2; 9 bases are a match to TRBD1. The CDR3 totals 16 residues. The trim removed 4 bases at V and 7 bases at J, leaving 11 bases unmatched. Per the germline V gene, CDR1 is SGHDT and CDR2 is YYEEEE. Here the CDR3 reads CASSGPGQGAGGELFF. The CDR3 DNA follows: TGTGCCAGCAGCGGGCCGGGACAGGGAGCGGGCGGGGAGCTGTTTTTT.

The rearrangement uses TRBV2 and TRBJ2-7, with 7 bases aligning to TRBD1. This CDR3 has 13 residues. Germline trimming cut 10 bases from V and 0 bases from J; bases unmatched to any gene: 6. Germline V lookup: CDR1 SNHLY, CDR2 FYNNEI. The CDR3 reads CAIQQGSSYEQYF. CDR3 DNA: TGTGCCATACAACAGGGGTCCTCCTACGAGCAGTACTTC.

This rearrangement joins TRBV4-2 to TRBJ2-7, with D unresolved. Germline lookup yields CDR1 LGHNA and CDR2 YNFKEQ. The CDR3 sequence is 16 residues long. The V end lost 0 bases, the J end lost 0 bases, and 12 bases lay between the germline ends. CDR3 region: CASSQELGTPSYEQYF. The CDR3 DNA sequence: TGTGCCAGCAGCCAAGAACTGGGTACCCCCTCCTACGAGCAGTACTTC.

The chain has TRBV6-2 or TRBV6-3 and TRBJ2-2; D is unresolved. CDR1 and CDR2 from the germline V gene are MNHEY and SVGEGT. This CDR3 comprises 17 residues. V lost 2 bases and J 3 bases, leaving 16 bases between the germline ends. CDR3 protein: CASSYPKDGRYTGELFF. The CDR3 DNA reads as TGTGCCAGCAGTTACCCCAAGGACGGACGTTACACCGGGGAGCTGTTTTTT.

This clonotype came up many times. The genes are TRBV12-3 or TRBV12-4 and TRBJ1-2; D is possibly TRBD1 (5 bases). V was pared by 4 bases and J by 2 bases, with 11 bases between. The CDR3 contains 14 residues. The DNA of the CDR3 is TGTGCCAGCAGTTCCATCTCAGGGAACTATGGCTACACCTTC. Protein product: CASSSISGNYGYTF.

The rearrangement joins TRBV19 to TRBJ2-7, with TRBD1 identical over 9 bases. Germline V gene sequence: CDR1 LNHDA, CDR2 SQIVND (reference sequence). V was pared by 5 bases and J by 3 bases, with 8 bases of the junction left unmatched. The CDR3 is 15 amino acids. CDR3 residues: CASSDGTGYIYEQYF. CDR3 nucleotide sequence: TGTGCCAGTAGTGATGGGACAGGGTATATCTACGAGCAGTACTTC.

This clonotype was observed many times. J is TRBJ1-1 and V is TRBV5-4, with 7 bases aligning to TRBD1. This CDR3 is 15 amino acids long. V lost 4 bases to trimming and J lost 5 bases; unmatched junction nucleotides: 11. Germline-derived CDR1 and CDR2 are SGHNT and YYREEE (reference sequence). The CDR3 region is CASSIGQEIGTEAFF. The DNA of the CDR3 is TGTGCCAGCAGCATCGGACAGGAGATCGGGACTGAAGCTTTCTTT. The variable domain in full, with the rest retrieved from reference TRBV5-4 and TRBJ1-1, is ETGVTQSPTHLIKTRGQQVTLRCSSQSGHNTVSWYQQALGQGPQFIFQYYREEENGRGNFPPRFSGLQFPNYSSELNVNALELDDSALYLCASSIGQEIGTEAFFGQGTRLTVV.

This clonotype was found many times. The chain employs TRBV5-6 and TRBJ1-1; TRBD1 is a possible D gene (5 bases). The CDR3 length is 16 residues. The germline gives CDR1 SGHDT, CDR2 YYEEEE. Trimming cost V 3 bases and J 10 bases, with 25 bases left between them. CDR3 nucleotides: TGTGCCAGCAGCTCCGGGGGGATGGCCCGCACGTCGGGAGCTTTCTTT. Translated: CASSSGGMARTSGAFF.

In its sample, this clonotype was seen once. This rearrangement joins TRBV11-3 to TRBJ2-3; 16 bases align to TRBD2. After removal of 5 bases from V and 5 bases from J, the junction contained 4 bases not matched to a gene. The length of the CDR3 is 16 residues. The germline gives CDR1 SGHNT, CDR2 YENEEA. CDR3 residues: CASSLGTSGGVDTQYF. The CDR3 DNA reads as TGTGCCAGCAGCCTTGGGACTAGCGGGGGGGTAGATACGCAGTATTTT.

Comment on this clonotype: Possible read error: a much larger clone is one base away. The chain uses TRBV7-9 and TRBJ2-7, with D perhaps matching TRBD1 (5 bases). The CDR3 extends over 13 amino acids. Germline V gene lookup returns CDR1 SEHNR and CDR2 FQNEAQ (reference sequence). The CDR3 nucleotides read TGTGCCTGCAGCCACAGACAGTCCTACGAGCAGTACTTC. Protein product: CACSHRQSYEQYF.

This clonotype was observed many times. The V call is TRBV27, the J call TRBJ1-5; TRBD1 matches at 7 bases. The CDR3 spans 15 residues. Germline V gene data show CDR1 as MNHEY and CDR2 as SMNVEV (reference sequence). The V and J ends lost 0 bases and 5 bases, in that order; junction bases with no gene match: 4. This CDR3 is CASSLSRGGDQPQHF. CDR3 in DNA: TGTGCCAGCAGTTTATCGAGAGGGGGCGATCAGCCCCAGCATTTT.

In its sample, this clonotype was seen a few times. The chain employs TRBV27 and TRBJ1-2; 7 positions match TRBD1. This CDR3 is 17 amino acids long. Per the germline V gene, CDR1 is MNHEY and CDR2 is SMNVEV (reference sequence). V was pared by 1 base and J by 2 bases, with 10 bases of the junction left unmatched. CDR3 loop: CASSLFPRAGGNYGYTF. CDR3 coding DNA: TGTGCCAGCAGTTTATTCCCTCGGGCAGGGGGAAACTATGGCTACACCTTC.

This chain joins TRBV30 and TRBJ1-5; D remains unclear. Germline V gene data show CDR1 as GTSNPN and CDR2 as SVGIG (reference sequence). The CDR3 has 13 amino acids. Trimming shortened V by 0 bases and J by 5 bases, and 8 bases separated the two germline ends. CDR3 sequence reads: CAWSVLPYQPQHF. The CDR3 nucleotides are TGTGCCTGGAGTGTACTGCCGTATCAGCCCCAGCATTTT.

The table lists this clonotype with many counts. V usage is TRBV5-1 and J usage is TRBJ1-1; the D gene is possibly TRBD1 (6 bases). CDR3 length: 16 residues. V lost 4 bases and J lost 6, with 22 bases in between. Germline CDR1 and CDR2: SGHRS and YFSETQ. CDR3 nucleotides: TGCGCCAGCAGCAATGGACAGTACGGCCCCGAATCTGAAGCTTTCTTT. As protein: CASSNGQYGPESEAFF.

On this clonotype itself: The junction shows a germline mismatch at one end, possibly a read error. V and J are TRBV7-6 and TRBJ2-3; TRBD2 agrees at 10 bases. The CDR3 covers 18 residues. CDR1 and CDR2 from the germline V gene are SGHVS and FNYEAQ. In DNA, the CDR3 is TGTGTCAGCAGCCACCTAGCGGGAGCATCCGGTTCTACAGATACGCAGTATTTT. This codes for CVSSHLAGASGSTDTQYF.

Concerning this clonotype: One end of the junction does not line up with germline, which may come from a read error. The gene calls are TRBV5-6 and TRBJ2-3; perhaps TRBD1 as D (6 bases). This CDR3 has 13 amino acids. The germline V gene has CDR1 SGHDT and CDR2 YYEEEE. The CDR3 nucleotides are TGTGCCAGCAGCTCAGGGGTGACAGATACGCAGTGTTTT. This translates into CASSSGVTDTQCF.

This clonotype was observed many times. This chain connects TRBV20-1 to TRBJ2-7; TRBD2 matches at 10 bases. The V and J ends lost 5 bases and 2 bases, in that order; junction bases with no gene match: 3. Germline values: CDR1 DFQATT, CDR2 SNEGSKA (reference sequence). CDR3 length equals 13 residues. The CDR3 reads CSALLAGTYEQYF. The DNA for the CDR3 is TGCAGTGCTCTACTAGCGGGGACCTACGAGCAGTACTTC.

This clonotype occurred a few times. CDR3 in amino acids: CAWSEGQSSYNEQFF. The CDR3 DNA follows: TGTGCCTGGAGTGAAGGACAGAGCTCCTACAATGAGCAGTTCTTC. The gene calls are TRBV30 and TRBJ2-1; D perhaps matches TRBD1 (6 bases). Germline CDR1 and CDR2: GTSNPN and SVGIG (reference sequence). CDR3 length: 15 amino acids. Trimming took off 1 base at V and 0 bases at J, with 10 bases between the two ends. Complete variable domain (other parts from reference TRBV30 and TRBJ2-1): SQTIHQWPATLVQPVGSPLSLECTVEGTSNPNLYWYRQAAGRGLQLLFYSVGIGQISSEVPQNLSASRPQDRQFILSSKKLLLSDSGFYLCAWSEGQSSYNEQFFGPGTRLTVL.

The CDR3 region has the DNA TGTGCCAGCAGCTTCCCGAGCGGGGGGGCCTACGAGCAGTACTTC. As protein: CASSFPSGGAYEQYF. This chain uses TRBV13 with TRBJ2-7; TRBD2 agrees at 10 bases. Germline CDR1 and CDR2: PRHDT and FYEKMQ (reference sequence). The CDR3 loop spans 15 amino acids. After removal of 3 bases from V and 2 bases from J, the junction contained 4 bases not matched to a gene.

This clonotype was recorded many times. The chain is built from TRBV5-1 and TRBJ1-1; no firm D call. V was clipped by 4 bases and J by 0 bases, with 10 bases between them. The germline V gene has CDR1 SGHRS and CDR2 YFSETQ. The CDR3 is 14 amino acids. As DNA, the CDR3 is TGCGCCAGCAGCAATGTCCCAGTGAACACTGAAGCTTTCTTT. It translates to CASSNVPVNTEAFF.

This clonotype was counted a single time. The CDR3 nucleotides read TGCGCCAGCAGCCAAAAAGGGGGAGGACCGCCTGGCGGAGAGACCCAGTACTTC. Its protein product is CASSQKGGGPPGGETQYF. The chain joins TRBV4-1 to TRBJ2-5; the D gene could be TRBD1 or TRBD2 (6 bases each). The CDR3 has 18 amino acids. CDR1 is MGHRA and CDR2 is YSYEKL in the germline V gene. With 2 bases removed from V and 4 bases from J, the gap between germline ends came to 23 bases.

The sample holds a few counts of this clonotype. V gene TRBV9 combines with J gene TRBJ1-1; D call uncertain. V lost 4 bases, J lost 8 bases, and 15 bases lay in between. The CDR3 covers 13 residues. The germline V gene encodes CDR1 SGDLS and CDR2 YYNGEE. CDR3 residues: CASSPVVWGEAFF. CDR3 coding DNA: TGTGCCAGCAGCCCCGTAGTATGGGGAGAAGCTTTCTTT.

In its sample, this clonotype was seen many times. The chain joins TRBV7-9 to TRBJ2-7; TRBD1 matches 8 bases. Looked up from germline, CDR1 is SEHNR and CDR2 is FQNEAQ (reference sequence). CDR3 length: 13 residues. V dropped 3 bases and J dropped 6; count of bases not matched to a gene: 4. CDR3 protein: CASSFDRGGEQYF. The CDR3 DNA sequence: TGTGCCAGCAGCTTTGACAGGGGTGGCGAGCAGTACTTC.